This entry lists 9 T cell receptor beta chains sequenced from one sample in a study of identifying expanded T cells in peripheral blood. The data were produced by immunoSEQ multiplex PCR, yet TCRdb's version contains in-frame clones alone and is incomplete. The data show about 84,000 clones, with about 86% seen just once and around 5.6% held by the top ten. The sample comprised blood. The receptors derive from a person between 18 and 75 years old in good health.

This chain uses TRBV6-1 with TRBJ2-1, with D unresolved. CDR3 size: 15 residues. The V gene lost 6 bases and the J gene lost 5 bases, with 17 bases spanning the gap. Germline values: CDR1 MNHNS, CDR2 SASEGT. The CDR3 nucleotides read TGTGCCAGCAGCCTCCTTGGGCGAGGAGACAATGAGCAGTTCTTC. Translating it yields CASSLLGRGDNEQFF.

The chain recombines TRBV11-2 with TRBJ2-2; D possibly matches TRBD1 or TRBD2 (6 bases each). V was shortened by 7 bases and J by 4 bases, with 13 bases between the two germline ends. Germline V gene lookup returns CDR1 SGHAT and CDR2 FQNNGV. The CDR3 totals 14 residues. The CDR3: CASTPGARTGELFF. In DNA form, the CDR3 reads TGTGCCAGCACCCCGGGGGCACGCACCGGGGAGCTGTTTTTT.

The chain is built from TRBV5-5 and TRBJ1-1; D is ambiguous. Trimming removed 4 bases at V and 1 base at J, with 17 bases between. CDR3 size: 16 residues. Germline values: CDR1 SGHKS, CDR2 YYEKEE (reference sequence). The CDR3 protein is CASSPERVLRNTEAFF. The CDR3 coding sequence is TGTGCCAGCAGCCCCGAAAGGGTCCTCCGGAACACTGAAGCTTTCTTT.

The chain joins TRBV7-9 to TRBJ2-3; perhaps TRBD2 as D (6 bases). The germline V and J ends were trimmed by 5 bases and 0 bases, with 21 bases remaining between them. The V gene's germline CDR1 is SEHNR and CDR2 FQNEAQ (reference sequence). The CDR3 is made up of 18 amino acids. CDR3 sequence: CASSPKTSGLSSTDTQYF. In nucleotides, the CDR3 is TGTGCCAGCAGCCCCAAAACCTCCGGACTATCTAGCACAGATACGCAGTATTTT.

V is TRBV18 and J is TRBJ2-3; 9 nucleotides match TRBD1. CDR3 size: 17 residues. Germline CDR1 KGHSH, CDR2 LQKENI. The V segment lost 2 bases and the J segment 1 base; nucleotides outside the gene matches: 7. Here the CDR3 reads CASSPLNRGPGTDTQYF. CDR3 sequence (DNA): TGTGCCAGCTCACCATTGAACAGGGGGCCGGGCACAGATACGCAGTATTTT.

This clone was detected only a few times. The chain combines TRBV30 with TRBJ1-1; possible D gene TRBD1, 5 bases. The germline V gene encodes CDR1 GTSNPN and CDR2 SVGIG (reference sequence). The CDR3 totals 14 residues. Trimming removed 0 bases from V and 1 base from J, with 9 bases in between. As DNA, the CDR3 is TGTGCCTGGAGTGTAGGGGCGGCGAACACTGAAGCTTTCTTT. Translating it yields CAWSVGAANTEAFF.

The V gene is TRBV5-1, the J gene TRBJ2-7; D unresolved. V lost 4 bases to trimming and J lost 6 bases, with 14 bases between them. The germline gives CDR1 SGHRS, CDR2 YFSETQ. The CDR3 is made up of 13 amino acids. This CDR3 is CASSPRPESEQYF. DNA of the CDR3: TGCGCCAGCAGCCCCCGACCCGAAAGCGAGCAGTACTTC.

The chain is built from TRBV2 and TRBJ2-7; D uncertain. The length of the CDR3 is 13 residues. Per the germline V gene, CDR1 is SNHLY and CDR2 is FYNNEI. Between the trimmed V and J ends, which lost 6 bases and 2 bases, there was a span of 11 bases. CDR3 amino acids: CASRSGSTYEQYF. The CDR3 bases are TGTGCCAGCAGATCAGGCAGTACCTACGAGCAGTACTTC. The full variable domain, in which reference TRBV2 and TRBJ2-7 provide the parts outside the CDR3, is EPEVTQTPSHQVTQMGQEVILRCVPISNHLYFYWYRQILGQKVEFLVSFYNNEISEKSEIFDDQFSVERPDGSNFTLKIRSTKLEDSAMYFCASRSGSTYEQYFGPGTRLTVT.

The gene calls are TRBV28 and TRBJ2-7; 9 nucleotides match TRBD1. CDR3 length: 12 residues. The germline CDR1 and CDR2 sequences are MDHEN and SYDVKM. Trimming removed 7 bases from V and 3 bases from J; junction bases left unmatched: 1. The CDR3 loop is CASKDRGYEQYF. Here the CDR3 DNA reads TGTGCCAGCAAGGACAGGGGCTACGAGCAGTACTTC.